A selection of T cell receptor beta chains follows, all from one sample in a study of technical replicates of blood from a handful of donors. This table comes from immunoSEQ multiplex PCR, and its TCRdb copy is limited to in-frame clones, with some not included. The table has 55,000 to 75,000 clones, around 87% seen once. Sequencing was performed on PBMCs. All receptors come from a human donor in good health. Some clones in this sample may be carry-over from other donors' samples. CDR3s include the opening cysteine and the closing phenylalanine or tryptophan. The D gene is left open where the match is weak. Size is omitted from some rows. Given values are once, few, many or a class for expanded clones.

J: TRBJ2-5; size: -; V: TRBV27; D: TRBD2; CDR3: CASRGLAGSKTQYF; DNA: TGTGCCAGCCGAGGACTAGCGGGGTCGAAGACCCAGTACTTC
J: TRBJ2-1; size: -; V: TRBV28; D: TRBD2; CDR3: CASSPLGTSGSNEQFF; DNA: TGTGCCAGCAGTCCCCTGGGGACTAGCGGGAGCAATGAGCAGTTCTTC
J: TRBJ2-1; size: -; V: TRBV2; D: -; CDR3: CASSGKHRIPEQFF; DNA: TGTGCCAGCAGCGGTAAGCACCGCATCCCTGAGCAGTTCTTC
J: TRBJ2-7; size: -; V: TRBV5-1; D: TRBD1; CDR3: CASSGDRGHSEQYF; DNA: TGCGCCAGCAGCGGGGACAGGGGGCATTCCGAGCAGTACTTC
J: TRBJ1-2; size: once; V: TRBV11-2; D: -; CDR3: CASSHSSGVYGYTF; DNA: TGTGCCAGCAGTCATTCCTCAGGGGTTTATGGCTACACCTTC
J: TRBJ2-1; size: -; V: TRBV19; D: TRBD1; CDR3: CASSIGTVYNEQFF; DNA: TGTGCCAGTAGTATCGGGACAGTATACAATGAGCAGTTCTTC
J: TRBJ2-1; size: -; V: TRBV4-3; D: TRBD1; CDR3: CASSQDLGTDNEQFF; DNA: TGCGCCAGCAGCCAAGATCTCGGGACAGACAATGAGCAGTTCTTC
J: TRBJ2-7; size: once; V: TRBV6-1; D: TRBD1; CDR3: CASLVEHGTGREYF; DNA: TGTGCCAGCCTAGTCGAACATGGGACAGGGAGGGAGTACTTC
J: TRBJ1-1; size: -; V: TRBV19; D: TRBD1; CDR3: CASSIPTGHTEAFF; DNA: TGTGCCAGTAGTATCCCGACAGGGCACACTGAAGCTTTCTTT
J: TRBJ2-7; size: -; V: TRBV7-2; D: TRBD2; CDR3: CASSWLGAGGYYEQYF; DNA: TGTGCCAGCAGCTGGCTAGGAGCGGGGGGCTACTACGAGCAGTACTTC
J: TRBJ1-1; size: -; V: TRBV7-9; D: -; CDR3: CASSARIEGTEAFF; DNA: TGTGCCAGCTCTGCGAGGATAGAGGGCACTGAAGCTTTCTTT
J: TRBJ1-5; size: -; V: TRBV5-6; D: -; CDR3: CASSLGGFFNQPQHF; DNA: TGTGCCAGCAGCTTGGGAGGGTTTTTCAATCAGCCCCAGCATTTT
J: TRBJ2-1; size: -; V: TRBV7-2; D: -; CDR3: CASSPDWSYNEQFF; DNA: TGTGCCAGCAGCCCCGACTGGTCCTACAATGAGCAGTTCTTC
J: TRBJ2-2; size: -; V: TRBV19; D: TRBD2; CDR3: CASSMVLGGAGELFF; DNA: TGTGCCAGTAGTATGGTCCTGGGGGGGGCCGGGGAGCTGTTTTTT
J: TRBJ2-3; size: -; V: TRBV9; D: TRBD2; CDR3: CASSVSGTSTDTQYF; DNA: TGTGCCAGCAGCGTCAGCGGGACTAGCACAGATACGCAGTATTTT
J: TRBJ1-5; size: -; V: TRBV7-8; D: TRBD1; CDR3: CASSLARTGDQPQHF; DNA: TGTGCCAGCAGCTTAGCGAGGACAGGGGATCAGCCCCAGCATTTT
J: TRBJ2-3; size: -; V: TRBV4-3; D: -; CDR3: CASSQARGWSGDTQYF; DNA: TGCGCCAGCAGCCAAGCGAGAGGCTGGTCGGGAGATACGCAGTATTTT
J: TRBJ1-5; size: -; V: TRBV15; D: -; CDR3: CATSREGARQPQHF; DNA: TGTGCCACCAGCAGAGAGGGGGCCCGTCAGCCCCAGCATTTT
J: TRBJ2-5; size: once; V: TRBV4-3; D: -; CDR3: CASSQESSSGLRQETQYF; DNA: TGCGCCAGCAGCCAAGAGTCCTCCAGCGGGCTACGCCAAGAGACCCAGTACTTC
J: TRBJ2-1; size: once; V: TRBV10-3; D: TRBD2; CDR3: CAISVLELAGANEQFF; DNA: TGTGCCATCAGTGTATTAGAGCTAGCGGGAGCCAATGAGCAGTTCTTC
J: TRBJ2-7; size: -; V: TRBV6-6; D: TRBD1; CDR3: CASSGRRGHEQYF; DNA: TGTGCCAGCAGCGGTCGTAGGGGGCATGAGCAGTACTTC
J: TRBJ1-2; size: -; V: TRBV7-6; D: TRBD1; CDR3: CASSPRPSGQFHGYTF; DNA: TGTGCCAGCAGCCCAAGGCCCTCGGGACAGTTCCATGGCTACACCTTC
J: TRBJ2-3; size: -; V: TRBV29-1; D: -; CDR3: CSVEYGDTQYF; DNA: TGCAGCGTTGAATATGGCGATACGCAGTATTTT
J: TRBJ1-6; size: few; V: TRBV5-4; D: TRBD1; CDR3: CASSRTGVNASPLHF; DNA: TGTGCCAGCAGCAGAACAGGGGTTAATGCCTCACCCCTCCACTTT
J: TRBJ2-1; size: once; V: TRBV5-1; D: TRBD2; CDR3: CASSPRPGGLNEQFF; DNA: TGCGCCAGCAGCCCCAGACCGGGGGGGCTCAATGAGCAGTTCTTC
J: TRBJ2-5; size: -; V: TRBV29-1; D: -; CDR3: CSVGGLEETQYF; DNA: TGCAGCGTGGGGGGACTTGAAGAGACCCAGTACTTC
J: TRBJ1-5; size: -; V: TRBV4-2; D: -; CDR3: CASSQDGAEFNQPQHF; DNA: TGTGCCAGCAGCCAAGATGGGGCGGAGTTCAATCAGCCCCAGCATTTT
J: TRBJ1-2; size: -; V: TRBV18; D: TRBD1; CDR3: CASSPGPGQGLYGYTF; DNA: TGTGCCAGCTCACCCGGTCCGGGACAGGGCCTATATGGCTACACCTTC